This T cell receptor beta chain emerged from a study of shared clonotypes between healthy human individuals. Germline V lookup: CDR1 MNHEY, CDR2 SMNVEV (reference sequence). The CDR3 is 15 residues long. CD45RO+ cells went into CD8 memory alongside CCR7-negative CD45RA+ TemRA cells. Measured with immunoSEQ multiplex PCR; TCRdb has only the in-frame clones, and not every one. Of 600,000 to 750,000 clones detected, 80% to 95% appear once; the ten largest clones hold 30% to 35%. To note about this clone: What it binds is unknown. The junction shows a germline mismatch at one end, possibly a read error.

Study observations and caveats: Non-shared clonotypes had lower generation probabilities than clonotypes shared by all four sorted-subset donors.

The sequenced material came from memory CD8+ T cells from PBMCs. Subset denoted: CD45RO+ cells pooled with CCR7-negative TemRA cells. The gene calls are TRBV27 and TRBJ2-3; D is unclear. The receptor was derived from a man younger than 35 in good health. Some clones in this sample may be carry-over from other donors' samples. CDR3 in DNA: TGTGCTAGCAGTTTGATACCACAAATGGTGGATACGCAGTATTTT. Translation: CASSLIPQMVDTQYF.